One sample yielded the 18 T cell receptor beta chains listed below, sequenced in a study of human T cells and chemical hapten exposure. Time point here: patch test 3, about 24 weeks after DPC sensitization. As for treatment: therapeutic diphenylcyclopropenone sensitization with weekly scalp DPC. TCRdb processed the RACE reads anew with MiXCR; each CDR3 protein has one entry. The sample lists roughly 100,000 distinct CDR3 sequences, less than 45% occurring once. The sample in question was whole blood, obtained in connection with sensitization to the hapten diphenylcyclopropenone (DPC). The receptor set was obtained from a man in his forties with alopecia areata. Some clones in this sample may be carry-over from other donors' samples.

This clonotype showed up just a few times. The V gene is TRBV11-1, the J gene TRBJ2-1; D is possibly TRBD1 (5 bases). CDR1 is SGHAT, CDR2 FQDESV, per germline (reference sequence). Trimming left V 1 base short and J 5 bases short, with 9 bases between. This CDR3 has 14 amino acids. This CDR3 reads CASSLEAGNNEQFF. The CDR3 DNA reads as TGTGCCAGCAGCTTAGAGGCAGGGAACAATGAGCAGTTCTTC.

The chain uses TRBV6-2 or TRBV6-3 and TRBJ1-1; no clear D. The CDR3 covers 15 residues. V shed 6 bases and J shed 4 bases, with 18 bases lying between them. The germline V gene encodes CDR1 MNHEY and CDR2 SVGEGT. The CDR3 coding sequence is TGTGCCAGCAGCCTCTTTTTGGGAGTTGGCACTGAAGCTTTCTTT. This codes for CASSLFLGVGTEAFF.

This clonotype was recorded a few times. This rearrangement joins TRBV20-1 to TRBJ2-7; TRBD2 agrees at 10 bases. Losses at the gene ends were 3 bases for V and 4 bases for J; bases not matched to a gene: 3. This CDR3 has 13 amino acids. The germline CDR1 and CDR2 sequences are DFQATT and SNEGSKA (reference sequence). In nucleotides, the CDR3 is TGCAGTGCTAGGCTAGCGGGAGTATACGAGCAGTACTTC. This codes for CSARLAGVYEQYF.

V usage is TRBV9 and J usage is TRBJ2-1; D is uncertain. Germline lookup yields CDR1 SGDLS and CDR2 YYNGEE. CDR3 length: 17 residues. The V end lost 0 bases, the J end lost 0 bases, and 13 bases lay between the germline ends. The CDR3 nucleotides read TGTGCCAGCAGCGTAGCCCCTCAGTCGAGCTCCTACAATGAGCAGTTCTTC. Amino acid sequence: CASSVAPQSSSYNEQFF.

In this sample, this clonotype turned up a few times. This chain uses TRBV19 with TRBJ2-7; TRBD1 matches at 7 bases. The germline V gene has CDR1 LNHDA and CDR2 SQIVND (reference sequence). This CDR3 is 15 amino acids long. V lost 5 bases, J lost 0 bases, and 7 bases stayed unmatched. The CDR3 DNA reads TGTGCCAGTAGTCTCGGACAGGATAGCTCCTACGAGCAGTACTTC. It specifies CASSLGQDSSYEQYF.

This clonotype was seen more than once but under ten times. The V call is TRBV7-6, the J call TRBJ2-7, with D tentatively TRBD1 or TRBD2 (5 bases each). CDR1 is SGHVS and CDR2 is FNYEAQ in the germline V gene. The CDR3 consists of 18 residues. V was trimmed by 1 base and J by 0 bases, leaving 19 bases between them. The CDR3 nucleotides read TGTGCCAGCAGCTTAGGCAGGCCGGGAATGGGGCGCTCCTACGAGCAGTACGTC. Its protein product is CASSLGRPGMGRSYEQYV.

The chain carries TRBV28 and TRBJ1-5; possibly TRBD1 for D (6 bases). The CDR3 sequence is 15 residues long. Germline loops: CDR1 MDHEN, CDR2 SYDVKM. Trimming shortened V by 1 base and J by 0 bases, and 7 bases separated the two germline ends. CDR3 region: CASSLYRDSNQPQHF. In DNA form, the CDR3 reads TGTGCCAGCAGTTTATACAGGGATAGCAATCAGCCCCAGCATTTT.

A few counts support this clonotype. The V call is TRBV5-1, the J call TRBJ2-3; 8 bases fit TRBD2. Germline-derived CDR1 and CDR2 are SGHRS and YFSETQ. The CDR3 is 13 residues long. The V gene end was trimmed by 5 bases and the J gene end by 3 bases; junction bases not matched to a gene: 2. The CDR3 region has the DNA TGCGCCAGCAGGGAGCGGGAGACAGATACGCAGTATTTT. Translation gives CASRERETDTQYF. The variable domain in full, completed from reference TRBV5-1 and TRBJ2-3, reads KAGVTQTPRYLIKTRGQQVTLSCSPISGHRSVSWYQQTPGQGLQFLFEYFSETQRNKGNFPGRFSGRQFSNSRSEMNVSTLELGDSALYLCASRERETDTQYFGPGTRLTVL.

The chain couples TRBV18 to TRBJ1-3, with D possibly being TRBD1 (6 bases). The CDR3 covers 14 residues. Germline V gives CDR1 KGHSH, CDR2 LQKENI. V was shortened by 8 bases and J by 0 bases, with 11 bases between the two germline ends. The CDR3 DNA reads TGTGCCAGCACGGGGGCTTACTCTGGAAACACCATATATTTT. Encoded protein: CASTGAYSGNTIYF.

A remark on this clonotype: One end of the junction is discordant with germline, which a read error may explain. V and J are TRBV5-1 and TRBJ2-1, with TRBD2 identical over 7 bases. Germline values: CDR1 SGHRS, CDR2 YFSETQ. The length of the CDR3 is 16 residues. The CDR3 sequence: CASSLERGRSWGLRIF. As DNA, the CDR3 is TGCGCCAGCAGCTTGGAGCGGGGCAGGAGCTGGGGGTTACGGATCTTC.

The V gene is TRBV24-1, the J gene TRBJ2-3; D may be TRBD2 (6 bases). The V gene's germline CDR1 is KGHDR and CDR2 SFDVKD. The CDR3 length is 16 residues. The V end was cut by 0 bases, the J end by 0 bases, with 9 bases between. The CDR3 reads CATSDLPRGSTDTQYF. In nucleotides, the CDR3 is TGTGCCACCAGTGATTTGCCGCGGGGCAGCACAGATACGCAGTATTTT.

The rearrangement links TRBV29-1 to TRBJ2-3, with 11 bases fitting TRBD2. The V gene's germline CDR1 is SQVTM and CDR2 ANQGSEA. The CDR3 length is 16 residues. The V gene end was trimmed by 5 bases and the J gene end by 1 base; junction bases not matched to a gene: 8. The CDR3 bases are TGCAGCGTTACTCTGGGACTAGCGGTTCGCACAGATACGCAGTATTTT. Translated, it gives CSVTLGLAVRTDTQYF.

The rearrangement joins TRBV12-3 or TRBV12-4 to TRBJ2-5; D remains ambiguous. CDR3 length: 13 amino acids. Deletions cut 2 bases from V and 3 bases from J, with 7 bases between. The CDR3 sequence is CASSLSKKETQYF. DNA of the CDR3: TGTGCCAGCAGTTTATCAAAAAAAGAGACCCAGTACTTC.

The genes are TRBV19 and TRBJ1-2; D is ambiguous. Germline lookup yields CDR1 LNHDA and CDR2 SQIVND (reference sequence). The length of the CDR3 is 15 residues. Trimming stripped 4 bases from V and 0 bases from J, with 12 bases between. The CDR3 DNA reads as TGTGCCAGTAGTACGCCCACAATTGCTAACTATGGCTACACCTTC. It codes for CASSTPTIANYGYTF.

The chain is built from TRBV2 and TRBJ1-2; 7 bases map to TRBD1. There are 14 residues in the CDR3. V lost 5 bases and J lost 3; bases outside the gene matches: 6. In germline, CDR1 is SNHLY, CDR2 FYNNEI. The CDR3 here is CASSLTGTDYGYTF. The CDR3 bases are TGTGCCAGCAGTCTTACCGGGACAGACTATGGCTACACCTTC.

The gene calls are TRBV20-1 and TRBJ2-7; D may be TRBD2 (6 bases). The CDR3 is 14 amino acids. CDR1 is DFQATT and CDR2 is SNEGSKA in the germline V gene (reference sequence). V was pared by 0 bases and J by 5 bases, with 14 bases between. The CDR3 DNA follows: TGCAGTGCTAGAGATTCCCAGGGAGGTGACGAGCAGTACGTC. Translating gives CSARDSQGGDEQYV.

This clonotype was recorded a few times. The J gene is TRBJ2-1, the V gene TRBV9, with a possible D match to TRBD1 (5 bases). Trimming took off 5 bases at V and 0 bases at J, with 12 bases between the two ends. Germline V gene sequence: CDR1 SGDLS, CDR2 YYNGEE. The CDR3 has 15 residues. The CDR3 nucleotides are TGTGCCAGCAGGGCAGGGTTAGACTCCTACAATGAGCAGTTCTTC. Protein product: CASRAGLDSYNEQFF.

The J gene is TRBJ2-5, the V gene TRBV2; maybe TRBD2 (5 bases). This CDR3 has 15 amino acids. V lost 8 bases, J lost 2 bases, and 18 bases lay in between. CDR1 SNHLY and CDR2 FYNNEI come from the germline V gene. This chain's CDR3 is CASRPGSVGQETQYF. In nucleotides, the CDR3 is TGTGCCAGCCGCCCGGGGTCGGTGGGGCAAGAGACCCAGTACTTC.